The 26 T cell receptor beta chains presented below share a single source sample, sequenced in a study of T cell responses to AZD1222 COVID-19 vaccine. Method: immunoSEQ multiplex PCR; TCRdb's copy keeps in-frame clones and lacks some. In the table there are around 150,000 clones, 85% to 90% of which are singletons. The material sequenced was peripheral blood, taken 28 days after the second AZD1222 dose. The receptors were sampled from an adult who received the AZD1222 COVID-19 vaccine.

The genes are TRBV4-3 and TRBJ2-7; possible D gene TRBD1, 5 bases. Germline lookup yields CDR1 LGHNA and CDR2 YSLEER. The length of the CDR3 is 15 residues. The V gene lost 4 bases and the J gene lost 5 bases, with 18 bases spanning the gap. The CDR3 loop is CASSRQNRKGDEQYF. CDR3 nucleotides: TGCGCCAGCAGCCGACAAAACAGGAAAGGGGACGAGCAGTACTTC.

The rearrangement uses TRBV2 and TRBJ1-2; D gene ambiguous. This CDR3 is built from 14 residues. Trimming took 5 bases from V and 2 from J, leaving 12 bases between them. Germline CDR1 reads SNHLY; CDR2 reads FYNNEI. The chain's CDR3 is CASSFRTSNYGYTF. As DNA, the CDR3 is TGTGCCAGCAGTTTCAGGACTTCAAACTATGGCTACACCTTC.

This sequence joins TRBV11-1 and TRBJ1-3; D is uncertain. Deletions cut 5 bases from V and 0 bases from J, with 5 bases between. Germline V CDR1 and CDR2: SGHAT, FQDESV (reference sequence). The CDR3 is made up of 13 amino acids. CDR3 in DNA: TGTGCCAGCAGCCATTTCTCTGGAAACACCATATATTTT. Translation: CASSHFSGNTIYF.

The rearrangement joins TRBV27 to TRBJ1-3; maybe TRBD1 (5 bases). The CDR3 has 14 residues. Germline V CDR1 and CDR2: MNHEY, SMNVEV (reference sequence). Trimming pared 2 bases from V and 2 bases from J, leaving 7 bases between. The CDR3: CASSLGHAGNTIYF. CDR3 coding DNA: TGTGCCAGCAGTTTAGGACATGCTGGAAACACCATATATTTT.

This chain joins TRBV18 and TRBJ1-5, with D perhaps matching TRBD1 (5 bases). Germline V gene sequence: CDR1 KGHSH, CDR2 LQKENI. The CDR3 runs 15 residues. Trimming shortened V by 3 bases and J by 0 bases, and 9 bases separated the two germline ends. CDR3 bases: TGTGCCAGCTCACCGTCAGGGCTTAGCAATCAGCCCCAGCATTTT. This sequence encodes CASSPSGLSNQPQHF.

The chain couples TRBV7-9 to TRBJ1-2; a weak D match, TRBD1 (5 bases). This CDR3 has 16 amino acids. V was cut by 2 bases and J by 8 bases, with 21 bases left in between. Germline V CDR1 and CDR2: SEHNR, FQNEAQ (reference sequence). The CDR3 DNA reads TGTGCCAGCAGCTTAACATCTATGGACAAGCTATGGGGCTACACCTTC. Protein product: CASSLTSMDKLWGYTF.

The chain couples TRBV11-2 to TRBJ1-1, with a tentative D call TRBD1 (5 bases). The CDR3 is 14 residues long. V lost 4 bases and J lost 0, with 9 bases in between. The germline V gene has CDR1 SGHAT and CDR2 FQNNGV. CDR3 sequence reads: CASSSQTVNTEAFF. The CDR3 region has the DNA TGTGCCAGCAGCTCACAGACAGTGAACACTGAAGCTTTCTTT.

V and J are TRBV5-5 and TRBJ1-5; 9 bases are a match to TRBD1. The trim removed 3 bases at V and 7 bases at J, leaving 5 bases unmatched. Germline lookup yields CDR1 SGHKS and CDR2 YYEKEE (reference sequence). The CDR3 is 14 amino acids. This chain's CDR3 is CASSSGQGWQPQHF. The CDR3 DNA sequence: TGTGCCAGCAGCTCGGGACAGGGCTGGCAGCCCCAGCATTTT.

This clone occurred once. The rearrangement joins TRBV28 to TRBJ1-1; no clear D gene. Germline assignment: CDR1 MDHEN and CDR2 SYDVKM. Trimming stripped 4 bases from V and 5 bases from J, with 14 bases between. This CDR3 spans 14 amino acids. The CDR3, as DNA: TGTGCCAGCAGTTCCACCGGGGAGAGGACTGAAGCTTTCTTT. Amino acid sequence: CASSSTGERTEAFF.

The DNA for the CDR3 is TGTGCCAGCAGGCCAGGGAGAACTAATGAAAAACTGTTTTTT. Protein product: CASRPGRTNEKLFF. The V call is TRBV6-5, the J call TRBJ1-4; D might be TRBD1 (5 bases). V was clipped by 6 bases and J by 1 base, with 9 bases between them. This CDR3 is built from 14 residues. The germline gives CDR1 MNHEY, CDR2 SVGAGI.

This clone showed up just a few times. CDR3 amino acids: CAISAYSGNPYEQYF. In DNA form, the CDR3 reads TGTGCCATCAGTGCATATTCGGGGAACCCCTACGAGCAGTACTTC. V is TRBV10-3 and J is TRBJ2-7; TRBD2 might be the D (5 bases). CDR3 length equals 15 residues. V lost 4 bases, J lost 2 bases, and 15 bases lay in between. Germline V gives CDR1 ENHRY, CDR2 SYGVKD.

V is TRBV27 and J is TRBJ2-7; TRBD1 matches 7 bases. CDR3 length: 17 amino acids. Germline V gene lookup returns CDR1 MNHEY and CDR2 SMNVEV (reference sequence). Trimming cost V 6 bases and J 5 bases; bases outside gene matches: 19. The CDR3 reads CASRTLYKTGKIHEQYF. The CDR3 DNA is TGTGCCAGCAGAACACTCTATAAGACAGGGAAAATCCACGAGCAGTACTTC.

The chain links TRBV27 to TRBJ1-2; 7 bases align to TRBD1. J gave up 2 bases and V 5 bases, and 5 bases lay outside the gene matches. This CDR3 is 14 amino acids long. Germline V gives CDR1 MNHEY, CDR2 SMNVEV (reference sequence). For the CDR3, the DNA is TGTGCCAGCAGTCCAGGGGGTGGAAACTATGGCTACACCTTC. Its translation is CASSPGGGNYGYTF.

Concerning this clone: Other DNA sequences in the same sample also yield this CDR3. The rearrangement joins TRBV30 to TRBJ1-3; D remains unclear. CDR3 length equals 12 residues. Per the germline V gene, CDR1 is GTSNPN and CDR2 is SVGIG (reference sequence). V lost 0 bases and J lost 4, with 4 bases in between. CDR3 sequence reads: CAWSVLGNTIYF. The CDR3 region has the DNA TGTGCCTGGAGTGTCTTGGGAAACACCATATATTTT.

This clone was found a few times. The chain employs TRBV2 and TRBJ1-1; possible D gene TRBD1, 6 bases. The CDR3 has 14 amino acids. V shed 6 bases and J shed 1 base, with 12 bases lying between them. Germline lookup yields CDR1 SNHLY and CDR2 FYNNEI. The CDR3 region is CASRSDSKNTEAFF. The CDR3 DNA reads TGTGCCAGCAGGTCGGACAGCAAGAACACTGAAGCTTTCTTT.

About this clone: The identical CDR3 is also encoded by other nucleotide sequences in the sample. The gene calls are TRBV3-1 (or the pseudogene TRBV3-2) and TRBJ2-7; D is unclear. Germline loops: CDR1 LGHDT, CDR2 YNNKEL (reference sequence). The CDR3 totals 14 residues. V lost 1 base and J 0 bases, leaving 7 bases between the germline ends. The CDR3 DNA reads as TGTGCCAGCAGCCAAGGGCAAGGCTCCTACGAGCAGTACTTC. Encoded protein: CASSQGQGSYEQYF.

The J gene is TRBJ1-2, the V gene TRBV21-1. TRBV21-1 is a pseudogene locus. The CDR3 sequence is 11 residues long. CDR3 sequence reads: CASGSGLGYTF. CDR3 nucleotides: TGTGCCAGCGGCTCCGGTCTTGGCTACACCTTC.

J is TRBJ1-2 and V is TRBV4-2, with TRBD1 matching 12 bases. CDR1 is LGHNA, CDR2 YNFKEQ, per germline. V shed 6 bases and J 4 bases; nucleotides not matched to a gene: 15. The CDR3 is 18 residues long. This CDR3 reads CASRNSGTGGAWGYGYTF. DNA for the CDR3: TGTGCCAGCAGAAATTCCGGGACAGGGGGCGCTTGGGGCTATGGCTACACCTTC.

The CDR3 DNA reads as TGTGCCAGCAGCCCCAGACAGACTTATAGCAATCAGCCCCAGCATTTT. This encodes CASSPRQTYSNQPQHF. The genes are TRBV27 and TRBJ1-5; a weak D match, TRBD1 (5 bases). V gave up 6 bases and J gave up 0 bases, with 15 bases separating them. This CDR3 has 16 residues. The germline V gene encodes CDR1 MNHEY and CDR2 SMNVEV (reference sequence).

V and J are TRBV7-6 and TRBJ1-4, with TRBD1 matching 10 bases. This CDR3 comprises 18 residues. V dropped 3 bases and J dropped 8; count of bases not matched to a gene: 15. Germline V gene lookup returns CDR1 SGHVS and CDR2 FNYEAQ. The CDR3 DNA reads as TGTGCCAGCAGCTTGACTGGTTGGGGACAGGGGTCAGGAGAAAAACTGTTTTTT. It yields the protein CASSLTGWGQGSGEKLFF.

J is TRBJ1-2 and V is TRBV2; the match to TRBD1 covers 10 bases. Germline trimming cut 8 bases from V and 7 bases from J; bases unmatched to any gene: 13. This CDR3 is 15 amino acids long. The germline V gene has CDR1 SNHLY and CDR2 FYNNEI. The CDR3 DNA follows: TGTGCCAGCCCTCTGAGGGACAGGGGCATGTCTGGCTACACCTTC. This translates into CASPLRDRGMSGYTF.

The rearrangement uses TRBV5-1 and TRBJ1-1; TRBD1 might be the D (6 bases). V shed 6 bases and J shed 3 bases, with 15 bases lying between them. Germline values: CDR1 SGHRS, CDR2 YFSETQ. This CDR3 contains 14 residues. CDR3 protein: CASTYAGAHTEAFF. CDR3 coding DNA: TGCGCCAGCACCTATGCAGGGGCTCACACTGAAGCTTTCTTT.

V usage is TRBV28 and J usage is TRBJ2-5; D is possibly TRBD1 or TRBD2 (7 bases each). The germline V and J ends were trimmed by 4 bases and 5 bases, with 17 bases remaining between them. The CDR3 totals 15 residues. Germline assignment: CDR1 MDHEN and CDR2 SYDVKM. This chain's CDR3 is CASSSAGGAEETQYF. The DNA of the CDR3 is TGTGCCAGCAGTTCAGCAGGGGGGGCCGAGGAGACCCAGTACTTC.

V and J are TRBV27 and TRBJ1-4, with TRBD1 as a possible D gene (5 bases). Germline V CDR1 and CDR2: MNHEY, SMNVEV (reference sequence). Trimming pared 6 bases from V and 3 bases from J, leaving 14 bases between. CDR3 length: 15 amino acids. CDR3 residues: CASSPRVSANEKLFF. The DNA for the CDR3 is TGTGCCAGCAGCCCCAGGGTTTCTGCTAATGAAAAACTGTTTTTT.

The chain couples TRBV27 to TRBJ1-1; a weak D match, TRBD1 (5 bases). The V end was cut by 2 bases, the J end by 12 bases, with 22 bases between. Germline V gives CDR1 MNHEY, CDR2 SMNVEV (reference sequence). This CDR3 spans 15 amino acids. CDR3 residues: CASSLIDTRIGGTFF. CDR3 DNA sequence: TGTGCCAGCAGTTTAATAGATACGCGGATCGGGGGGACTTTCTTT.

This clone was seen only once. The V gene is TRBV5-1, the J gene TRBJ1-2, with D possibly matching TRBD1 (6 bases). Trimming pared 4 bases from V and 4 bases from J, leaving 26 bases between. The CDR3 runs to 18 residues. CDR1 is SGHRS, CDR2 YFSETQ, per germline. CDR3 residues: CASSTYPGTFPTGYGYTF. DNA of the CDR3: TGCGCCAGCAGCACCTACCCCGGGACATTCCCCACGGGCTATGGCTACACCTTC.